This paragraph covers one T cell receptor (beta chain) sequence. The antigen remains undetermined. Unique molecular identifiers were incorporated into the prepared TCRbeta library. In TCRdb, the PCR reads were re-called with MiXCR into one record per CDR3 protein. The data show some 150,000 distinct CDR3 sequences, with roughly 8.8% seen just once and 18% held by the top ten. The sample originates from a study of T-cell reconstitution after alpha-beta-depleted transplantation in children. The study's findings and limits: In patients about two months after transplant, alpha-beta T cells reportedly arose from several hundred expanded graft clones.

The V end was cut by 2 bases, the J end by 7 bases, with 3 bases between. The CDR3 extends over 12 amino acids. Germline loops: CDR1 MDHEN, CDR2 SYDVKM. The TCR sequence derives from a female patient between 2 and 10 years old who had a stem cell transplant for congenital amegakaryocytic thrombocytopenia, so the T cells may come from the graft donor. The V and J genes are TRBV28 and TRBJ1-6; no clear D gene. Sequencing used PBMCs, mostly from graft donor cells, obtained 180 days after TCRalphabeta/CD19-depleted stem cell transplant. CDR3 coding DNA: TGTGCCAGCAGTTTACGGAATTCACCCCTCCACTTT. This encodes CASSLRNSPLHF. The full variable domain, its missing parts supplied by reference TRBV28 and TRBJ1-6, is DVKVTQSSRYLVKRTGEKVFLECVQDMDHENMFWYRQDPGLGLRLIYFSYDVKMKEKGDIPEGYSVSREKKERFSLILESASTNQTSMYLCASSLRNSPLHFGNGTRLTVT.